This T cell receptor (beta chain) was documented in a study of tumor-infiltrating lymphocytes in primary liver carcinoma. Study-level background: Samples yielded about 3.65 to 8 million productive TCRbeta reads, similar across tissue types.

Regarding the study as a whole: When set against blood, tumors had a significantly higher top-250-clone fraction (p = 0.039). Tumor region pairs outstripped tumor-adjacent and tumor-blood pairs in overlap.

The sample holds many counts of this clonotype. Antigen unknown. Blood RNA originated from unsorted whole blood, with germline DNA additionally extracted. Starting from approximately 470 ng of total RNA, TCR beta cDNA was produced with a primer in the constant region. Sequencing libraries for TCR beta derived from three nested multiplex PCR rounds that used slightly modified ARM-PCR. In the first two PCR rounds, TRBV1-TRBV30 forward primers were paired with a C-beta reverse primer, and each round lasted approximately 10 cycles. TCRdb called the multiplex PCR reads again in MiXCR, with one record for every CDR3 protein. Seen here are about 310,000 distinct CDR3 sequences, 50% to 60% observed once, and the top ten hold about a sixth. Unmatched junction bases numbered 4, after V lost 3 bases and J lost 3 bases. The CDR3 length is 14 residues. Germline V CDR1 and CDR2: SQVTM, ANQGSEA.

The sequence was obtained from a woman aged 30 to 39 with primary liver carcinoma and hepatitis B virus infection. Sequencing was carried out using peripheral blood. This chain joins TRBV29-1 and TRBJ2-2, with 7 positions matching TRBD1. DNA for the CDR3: TGCAGCGTTGAGTCGGGACAGCACACCGGGGAGCTGTTTTTT. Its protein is CSVESGQHTGELFF.